Below, 13 T cell receptor beta chains from the same sample are listed, as sequenced in a study of T-cell memory formation after mild COVID-19. One entry per CDR3 protein results from TCRdb running MiXCR on the 5' RACE reads. Here the sample spans about 400,000 distinct CDR3 sequences, about 25% being singletons. Sequenced: PBMCs or a T cell subset sorted from them (not recorded which). All receptors derive from an adult woman who had mild COVID-19 (a few samples of this study predate the infection). Cell type and time point are not known.

Only a few counts were recorded for this clonotype. The chain couples TRBV5-1 to TRBJ2-3; 8 bases match TRBD2. V was pared by 0 bases and J by 2 bases, with 2 bases of the junction left unmatched. This CDR3 comprises 15 residues. Looked up from germline, CDR1 is SGHRS and CDR2 is YFSETQ. CDR3 bases: TGCGCCAGCAGCTTGGGCGGGGGGATCACAGATACGCAGTATTTT. Translation: CASSLGGGITDTQYF.

The chain carries TRBV12-3 or TRBV12-4 and TRBJ1-6; D unclear. V was trimmed by 6 bases and J by 9 bases, leaving 15 bases between them. The CDR3 extends over 14 amino acids. The DNA of the CDR3 is TGTGCCAGCAGGTCCTCTATCACGGGTTCACCCCTCCACTTT. Translating gives CASRSSITGSPLHF.

The table lists this clonotype with a few counts. CDR3 coding DNA: TGCAGTGCTTACTACCAGGGGCCTGAGCAGTTCTTC. Amino acids: CSAYYQGPEQFF. The J gene is TRBJ2-1, the V gene TRBV20-1; D is possibly TRBD1 (6 bases). V dropped 5 bases and J dropped 9 bases, with 14 bases sitting between them. Germline-derived CDR1 and CDR2 are DFQATT and SNEGSKA (reference sequence). CDR3 size: 12 residues.

The CDR3 here is CASSPTSGGVFSYNEQFF. The CDR3 nucleotides are TGTGCCAGCAGCCCGACTAGCGGGGGAGTTTTCTCCTACAATGAGCAGTTCTTC. This chain links TRBV5-6 with TRBJ2-1, with 12 bases identical to TRBD2. The germline V gene encodes CDR1 SGHDT and CDR2 YYEEEE. V lost 4 bases to trimming and J lost 0 bases; unmatched junction nucleotides: 8. There are 18 residues in the CDR3.

The rearrangement joins TRBV4-3 to TRBJ2-1; a weak D match, TRBD2 (6 bases). The CDR3 extends over 14 amino acids. The V gene lost 0 bases and the J gene lost 11 bases, with 14 bases spanning the gap. Germline V gene data show CDR1 as LGHNA and CDR2 as YSLEER. The CDR3 protein is CASSQDLETSKQFF. The CDR3 nucleotides are TGCGCCAGCAGCCAAGATCTCGAGACTAGTAAGCAGTTCTTC.

This clonotype was counted only a few times. The chain combines TRBV19 with TRBJ2-6, with a weak D call TRBD2 (5 bases). Germline CDR1 is LNHDA and CDR2 is SQIVND (reference sequence). The CDR3 consists of 15 residues. V was clipped by 11 bases and J by 4 bases, with 18 bases between them. The CDR3 nucleotides read TGTGCCGGAGGCGAGACGCTAGGAGGGGCCAACGTCCTGACTTTC. Translated: CAGGETLGGANVLTF.

In this sample, this clonotype turned up many times. This chain joins TRBV4-1 and TRBJ2-7; 9 positions match TRBD2. Unmatched junction bases numbered 15, after V lost 4 bases and J lost 5 bases. Germline assignment: CDR1 MGHRA and CDR2 YSYEKL. This CDR3 comprises 17 residues. Written as DNA, the CDR3 is TGCGCCAGCAGCCTCCTCCCCCCCGGGACTAGCAGCCACGAGCAGTACTTC. It translates to CASSLLPPGTSSHEQYF.

This clonotype was seen a few times. The chain uses TRBV29-1 and TRBJ1-1; TRBD1 is a possible D gene (5 bases). Trimming left V 4 bases short and J 1 base short, with 13 bases between. Germline lookup yields CDR1 SQVTM and CDR2 ANQGSEA. The CDR3 has 14 amino acids. The DNA for the CDR3 is TGCAGCGTTGGCGCAGGGAGAGGGAACACTGAAGCTTTCTTT. Translated, it gives CSVGAGRGNTEAFF.

The chain employs TRBV10-3 and TRBJ2-3, with TRBD2 matching 15 bases. This CDR3 has 18 residues. V was pared by 5 bases and J by 0 bases, with 6 bases of the junction left unmatched. Germline V CDR1 and CDR2: ENHRY, SYGVKD. The DNA of the CDR3 is TGTGCCATCAGTCCGGGACTAGCGGGGGGTACTAGCACAGATACGCAGTATTTT. Protein product: CAISPGLAGGTSTDTQYF.

This clonotype was counted between two and nine times. V usage is TRBV6-6 and J usage is TRBJ1-6; D may be TRBD1 (6 bases). From germline, CDR1 is MNHNY and CDR2 SVGAGI (reference sequence). The CDR3 has 21 residues. V shed 0 bases and J shed 7 bases, with 28 bases lying between them. Here the CDR3 DNA reads TGTGCCAGCAGTTACTCAGTCGGACGGGGGGCAAGGTTAAGTGGCAATTCACCCCTCCACTTT. This encodes CASSYSVGRGARLSGNSPLHF.

V usage is TRBV9 and J usage is TRBJ2-2; no firm D call. Trimming stripped 4 bases from V and 6 bases from J, with 13 bases between. This CDR3 is 14 amino acids long. The germline CDR1 and CDR2 sequences are SGDLS and YYNGEE. In nucleotides, the CDR3 is TGTGCCAGCAGCCCTGGACGTGCATCCGGGGAGCTGTTTTTT. As protein: CASSPGRASGELFF.

This clonotype was counted ten times or more. This chain connects TRBV12-3 or TRBV12-4 to TRBJ2-7; no reliable D call. V was shortened by 4 bases and J by 5 bases, with 12 bases between the two germline ends. The CDR3 runs to 13 residues. CDR3 DNA sequence: TGTGCCAGCAGTTCAGGCCTTAGCCACGAGCAGTACTTC. Residues: CASSSGLSHEQYF.

The chain employs TRBV4-1 and TRBJ2-7, with D possibly being TRBD2 (5 bases). The germline CDR1 and CDR2 sequences are MGHRA and YSYEKL. The CDR3 is 12 residues long. Deletions cut 2 bases from V and 4 bases from J, with 6 bases between. CDR3 region: CASSQSGYEQYF. Written as DNA, the CDR3 is TGCGCCAGCAGCCAAAGCGGATACGAGCAGTACTTC.